This is a list of T cell receptor beta chains from one sample in a study of T-cell memory formation after mild COVID-19. TCRdb fed the 5' RACE reads into MiXCR, producing one record per CDR3 protein. The sample has roughly 560,000 distinct CDR3 sequences, around 20% seen once. Sequencing used PBMCs or a T cell subset sorted from them (not recorded which). The receptors originated from an adult woman who had mild COVID-19 (a few samples of this study predate the infection). Cell type and time point are not known. Both conserved end residues are part of each CDR3. The D gene is left open where the match is weak. The size entry is marked missing in some rows and otherwise reads once, few, many or a size class.

v_call: TRBV4-2
j_call: TRBJ1-1
clone_size: NA
d_call: NA
cdr3_aa: CASSQSTQFYTEAFF
cdr3_nt: TGTGCCAGCAGCCAATCCACCCAATTTTACACTGAAGCTTTCTTT

v_call: TRBV20-1
j_call: TRBJ2-3
clone_size: many
d_call: NA
cdr3_aa: CSASNAGSTDTQYF
cdr3_nt: TGCAGTGCTAGTAACGCGGGGAGCACAGATACGCAGTATTTT

v_call: TRBV24-1
j_call: TRBJ2-1
clone_size: NA
d_call: NA
cdr3_aa: CATSDLWENEQFF
cdr3_nt: TGTGCCACCAGTGATTTGTGGGAGAACGAGCAGTTCTTC

v_call: TRBV7-6
j_call: TRBJ2-3
clone_size: few
d_call: TRBD1
cdr3_aa: CASSLDRVGTQYF
cdr3_nt: TGTGCCAGCAGCCTAGACAGGGTTGGTACGCAGTATTTT

v_call: TRBV24-1
j_call: TRBJ1-3
clone_size: once
d_call: NA
cdr3_aa: CATSDLNGNTIYF
cdr3_nt: TGTGCCACCAGTGACCTGAATGGGAACACCATATATTTT

v_call: TRBV6-5
j_call: TRBJ2-2
clone_size: few
d_call: TRBD2
cdr3_aa: CASSYSMGGGPGELFF
cdr3_nt: TGTGCCAGCAGTTACTCGATGGGGGGGGGACCCGGGGAGCTGTTTTTT

v_call: TRBV10-3
j_call: TRBJ2-7
clone_size: few
d_call: TRBD1
cdr3_aa: CAISDPTGSSYEQYF
cdr3_nt: TGTGCCATCAGCGACCCGACAGGGAGTTCCTACGAGCAGTACTTC

v_call: TRBV9
j_call: TRBJ2-6
clone_size: NA
d_call: NA
cdr3_aa: CASSVAIGKSGSGANVLTF
cdr3_nt: TGTGCCAGCAGCGTAGCGATCGGGAAGTCGGGTTCCGGGGCCAACGTCCTGACTTTC

v_call: TRBV28
j_call: TRBJ2-7
clone_size: few
d_call: NA
cdr3_aa: CASSSGTLSYEQYF
cdr3_nt: TGTGCCAGCAGTTCCGGGACACTCTCCTACGAGCAGTACTTC

v_call: TRBV7-3
j_call: TRBJ2-1
clone_size: NA
d_call: TRBD1
cdr3_aa: CASSLSRDSSYNEQFF
cdr3_nt: TGTGCCAGCAGCTTAAGTAGGGACAGCTCCTACAATGAGCAGTTCTTC

v_call: TRBV5-6
j_call: TRBJ2-7
clone_size: few
d_call: TRBD2
cdr3_aa: CASSLFGLAGREQYF
cdr3_nt: TGTGCCAGCAGCTTGTTCGGACTAGCGGGACGCGAGCAGTACTTC

v_call: TRBV4-3
j_call: TRBJ2-7
clone_size: NA
d_call: TRBD2
cdr3_aa: CASSQDRLSSGYEQYF
cdr3_nt: TGCGCCAGCAGCCAAGACCGGTTGTCTAGCGGCTACGAGCAGTACTTC

v_call: TRBV2
j_call: TRBJ1-2
clone_size: NA
d_call: NA
cdr3_aa: CASTYRLSGANYGYTF
cdr3_nt: TGTGCCAGTACTTATAGGTTGTCGGGAGCTAACTATGGCTACACCTTC

v_call: TRBV6-5
j_call: TRBJ1-1
clone_size: few
d_call: NA
cdr3_aa: CASSPSTDGNNTEAFF
cdr3_nt: TGTGCCAGCAGTCCCTCCACAGACGGAAATAACACTGAAGCTTTCTTT

v_call: TRBV21-1
j_call: TRBJ2-2
clone_size: NA
d_call: NA
cdr3_aa: CASSKETSGNTGELFF
cdr3_nt: TGTGCCAGCAGCAAAGAGACTAGCGGGAACACCGGGGAGCTGTTTTTT

v_call: TRBV4-1
j_call: TRBJ2-7
clone_size: NA
d_call: TRBD2
cdr3_aa: CASSQGGGAFYEQYF
cdr3_nt: TGCGCCAGCAGCCAAGGCGGGGGTGCTTTCTACGAGCAGTACTTC